What follows are 8 T cell receptor beta chains derived from one specimen sequenced in a study of blood T cell repertoires in COVID-19. The repertoire was sequenced with immunoSEQ multiplex PCR; TCRdb's copy has only in-frame clones and lacks some. Of about 300,000 clones in the sample, around 86% were seen once. Input material: peripheral blood. These receptors were taken from a human donor in a cohort sampled during active COVID-19.

The chain joins TRBV7-6 to TRBJ2-1; unclear D gene. V lost 4 bases, J lost 0 bases, and 10 bases lay in between. This CDR3 region has 15 residues. Germline CDR1 reads SGHVS; CDR2 reads FNYEAQ. The CDR3 bases are TGTGCCAGCAGCTACGAACCGAGCTCCTACAATGAGCAGTTCTTC. Its translation: CASSYEPSSYNEQFF.

This clone was seen just once. V is TRBV29-1 and J is TRBJ2-2, with D maybe TRBD1 (6 bases). The CDR3 covers 13 residues. Germline V gene lookup returns CDR1 SQVTM and CDR2 ANQGSEA. V was cut by 7 bases and J by 5 bases, with 14 bases left in between. The CDR3, as DNA: TGCAGCGGGCAGGGGTTGGGGACCGGGGAGCTGTTTTTT. Translating it yields CSGQGLGTGELFF.

This rearrangement joins TRBV28 to TRBJ2-5, with 9 positions matching TRBD1. The V and J ends lost 6 bases and 8 bases, in that order; junction bases with no gene match: 10. The germline V gene has CDR1 MDHEN and CDR2 SYDVKM. The CDR3 has 14 residues. The CDR3 nucleotides read TGTGCCAGCAGGGGACAGGGACCCAAGAATACCCAGTACTTC. Protein: CASRGQGPKNTQYF.

As to this clone: Compared with germline, one end of the junction differs, possibly owing to a read error. The V gene is TRBV7-3, the J gene TRBJ2-1; 13 bases map to TRBD2. CDR1 and CDR2 (germline): SGHTA, FQGTGA. The CDR3 loop spans 16 amino acids. The CDR3 sequence: CASSLSGTSGNNGQFF. For the CDR3, the DNA is TGTGCCAGCAGCTTATCCGGGACTAGCGGGAACAATGGGCAGTTCTTC.

This clone was seen a single time. The chain joins TRBV28 to TRBJ1-2; TRBD1 is a possible D gene (6 bases). V was shortened by 6 bases and J by 4 bases, with 18 bases between the two germline ends. The CDR3 runs to 15 residues. Germline V gene sequence: CDR1 MDHEN, CDR2 SYDVKM. CDR3 amino acids: CASRSQTGLTYGYTF. CDR3 in DNA: TGTGCCAGCAGATCTCAAACAGGGTTGACCTATGGCTACACCTTC.

The chain recombines TRBV4-1 with TRBJ2-2, with TRBD2 matching 12 bases. Germline loops: CDR1 MGHRA, CDR2 YSYEKL. The V and J ends lost 2 bases and 5 bases, in that order; junction bases with no gene match: 6. The CDR3 runs 17 residues. CDR3 sequence: CASSQSLAGGGTGELFF. The CDR3 DNA reads as TGCGCCAGCAGCCAAAGCCTAGCGGGAGGGGGGACCGGGGAGCTGTTTTTT.

The CDR3 nucleotides are TGTGCCAGCAGCCGGGGAAACACCATATATTTT. Protein sequence: CASSRGNTIYF. The V call is TRBV9, the J call TRBJ1-3; D ambiguous. V lost 4 bases and J lost 4, with 3 bases in between. This CDR3 comprises 11 residues. Germline V lookup: CDR1 SGDLS, CDR2 YYNGEE. Combining the CDR3 with reference TRBV9 and TRBJ1-3 gives the whole variable domain DSGVTQTPKHLITATGQRVTLRCSPRSGDLSVYWYQQSLDQGLQFLIQYYNGEERAKGNILERFSAQQFPDLHSELNLSSLELGDSALYFCASSRGNTIYFGEGSWLTVV.

This chain links TRBV19 with TRBJ2-1; possible D gene TRBD2, 5 bases. The V gene's germline CDR1 is LNHDA and CDR2 SQIVND (reference sequence). This CDR3 contains 13 residues. V was clipped by 7 bases and J by 7 bases, with 14 bases between them. The chain's CDR3 is CASTRSEGNEQFF. The CDR3 coding sequence is TGTGCCAGTACTCGATCCGAGGGAAATGAGCAGTTCTTC.